This T cell receptor (beta chain) is from a study of CD8+CD57+ T cells in acquired aplastic anemia (dated by TCRdb to the late 2010s). As for the study more broadly: On average, sorted CD4+ and CD8+ cells yielded around 3.4 ug of extracted DNA, with a range of about 0.19 to 30 ug. CD8+CD57+ expansion was defined as a frequency above the mean frequency observed in healthy subjects.

Profiling of TCR beta VDJ combinations and CDR3 sequences used genomic DNA as the template. An Illumina HiSeq 2000 was the platform used for TCR repertoire sequencing. For the original study's pipeline: TRBV/TRBJ rearrangement plots, CDR3 size and DJ length profiles, and Simpson's diversity index were used to evaluate the repertoires. The immunodominant clone was defined as the most abundant DNA sequence in deep sequencing data. CDR3 amino acid sequences were checked for sharing between subjects and were compared against published repertoires and the VDJdb database. The public reads were quality trimmed at Q25 with fastp and then assembled into clones with MiXCR by TCRdb, keeping productive beta chains. Identical CDR3 proteins give one entry, which carries the most common genes and DNA. TCRdb assigned the V and J calls; the authors' analysis was not used. The sample table lists 450,000 to 600,000 distinct CDR3 sequences, approximately 33% of them with a count of one. The biggest ten clones account for 0.75% to 0.95% of the sample.

The paper's findings and limits, for the study overall: Around 28 CD8+ CDR3 sequences were found to be shared between patients and controls, but these sequences appeared to be highly expressed in patients and within the immunodominant clones of the patients. Patients and healthy controls showed no significant difference in CD8+ Simpson's diversity (P=0.060).

Flow cytometry had shown CD8+CD57+ cell expansion in the patients selected for sequencing. Severe acquired aplastic anemia was diagnosed in all patients according to International Study of Aplastic Anemia and Agranulocytosis and Camitta criteria. No therapy had been received by the patients at the time of blood sampling. In the study, sorted CD4+ and CD8+ blood T cells from patients with severe aplastic anemia and from healthy subjects underwent deep sequencing of TCR repertoires. Patients were enrolled under clinicaltrials.gov protocols 00001620, 01623167, 00001397, 00071045, 00081523 and 00961064 in the USA. Ficoll-Paque density gradient centrifugation was used to isolate peripheral blood mononuclear cells. Before DNA extraction, CD4+ and CD8+ T cells were sorted with FACS or magnetic beads. Concerning this clonotype: Its antigen is not yet known. One base away there is no much larger clone; base qualities are not given.

This receptor was taken from a human donor with aplastic anemia. The sample consisted of sorted CD4+, CD8+, or CD8+CD57+ T cells (not recorded which) from PBMCs.

The CDR3: CASTPLTSGNTDTQYF. The DNA reads TGTGCCAGTACCCCCTTGACTAGCGGCAACACAGATACGCAGTATTTT. The sequence links TRBV19 to TRBJ2-3, with 9 central nucleotides matching TRBD2. The CDR3 numbers 16 residues from cysteine through phenylalanine. Only the CDR3 portion is preserved as DNA: 48 bases, with reading frame beginning at the first base. Trimming removed 7 bases from V and 2 bases from J; the gene matches leave 10 bases unexplained. CDR1 and CDR2, looked up from the germline V gene (reference sequence), are LNHDA and SQIVND.